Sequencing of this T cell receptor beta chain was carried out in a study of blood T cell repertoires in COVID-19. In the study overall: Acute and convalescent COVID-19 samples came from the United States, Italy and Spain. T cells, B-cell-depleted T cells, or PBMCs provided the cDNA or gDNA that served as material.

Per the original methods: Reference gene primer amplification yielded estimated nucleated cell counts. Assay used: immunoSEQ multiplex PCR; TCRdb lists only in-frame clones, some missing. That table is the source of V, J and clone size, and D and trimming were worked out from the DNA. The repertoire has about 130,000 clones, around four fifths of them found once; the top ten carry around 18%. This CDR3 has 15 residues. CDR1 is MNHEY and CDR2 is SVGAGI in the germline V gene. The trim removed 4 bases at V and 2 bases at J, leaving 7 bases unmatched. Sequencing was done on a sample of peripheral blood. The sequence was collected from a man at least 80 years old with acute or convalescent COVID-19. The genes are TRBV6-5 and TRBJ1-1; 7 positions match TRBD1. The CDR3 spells CASSSPGQLNTEAFF. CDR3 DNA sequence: TGTGCCAGCAGTTCCCCGGGACAGCTAAACACTGAAGCTTTCTTT.